The clone carrying this T cell receptor (beta chain) was detected a few times. Use of 60 Vbeta and 13 Jbeta primers characterized the PCR. Generated by immunoSEQ multiplex PCR, the TCRdb table keeps only in-frame clones and is missing some. Among 50,000 to 70,000 clones, roughly 71% were seen once, and the ten largest hold roughly 35%. The data stem from a study of cytomegalovirus exposure and HLA in healthy donors. On the study more broadly: When fewer than 400 donors were genotyped, roughly four fifths of them were found to fall in the Caucasian-associated ancestry cluster.

What was sequenced was PBMCs. This receptor was identified in a man aged 35 to 55 in good health and CMV-seropositive.

DNA of the CDR3: TGTGCCAGTACCTCGTTGGGCCAAAACTATGGCTACACCTTC. Its translation: CASTSLGQNYGYTF. J is TRBJ1-2 and V is TRBV19; D not certain. The germline V gene has CDR1 LNHDA and CDR2 SQIVND (reference sequence). CDR3 length equals 14 residues. Deletions cut 7 bases from V and 2 bases from J, with 14 bases between.